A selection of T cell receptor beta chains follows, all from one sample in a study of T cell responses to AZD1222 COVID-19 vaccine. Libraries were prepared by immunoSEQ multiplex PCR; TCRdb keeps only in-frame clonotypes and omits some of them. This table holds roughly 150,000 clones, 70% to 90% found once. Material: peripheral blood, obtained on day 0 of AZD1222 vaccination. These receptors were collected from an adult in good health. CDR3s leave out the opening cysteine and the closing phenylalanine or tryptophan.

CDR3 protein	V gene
ASSSSGGTYNEQF	TRBV9
ASSATGGSNQPQH	TRBV28
ASSLGDHSASGYT	TRBV28
ASSLGRGPETQY	TRBV7-7
ASRTGQNSGEKLF	TRBV19
ASSQGDGRGLGANVLT	TRBV4-2
ASSPEGDEQF	TRBV4-2
ASSAVTLNSYNSPLH	TRBV5-6
ASSPSGSHYNSPLH	TRBV18
ASSPAGDYGYT	TRBV18
ASSSPRPTQY	TRBV9
ASSYGPGLDSPLH	TRBV5-8
ASSQALGSTYSPLH	TRBV14
ASSLRSGGLDNEQF	TRBV19
ASSEGPGGVYEQY	TRBV14
ASSPGTGQTYEQY	TRBV18
ASSQGRAGGLAKNIQY	TRBV4-1
ASSEQQGAQPQH	TRBV2
SAQPNTEAF	TRBV20-1
ASGDRKGSPLH	TRBV19
ASSEQGAGEQY	TRBV10-2
ASSLGPLTYEQY	TRBV5-4
ASNSHSQENSPLH	TRBV6-6
ASSLEGKTGEDGYT	TRBV7-9
ASSLVWQGAGYT	TRBV5-6
ASSGRGEGFNNEQF	TRBV25-1